A single T cell receptor (beta chain) is shown here with its context. These data are taken from a study of blood T cell repertoires in COVID-19. Study-level information: Acute and convalescent COVID-19 specimens originated in the United States, Italy and Spain.

In the original workflow: Reference gene primer amplification in the assay estimated nucleated cell counts. Assay: immunoSEQ multiplex PCR; the TCRdb copy retains only in-frame clones and omits some. V, J and clone size were drawn from that table, and D and trimming were deduced from the DNA. This table holds approximately 200,000 clones, approximately 81% found once. The CDR3 covers 14 residues. The chain recombines TRBV21-1 with TRBJ2-7; TRBD1 was called by the table and not checked on the DNA. TRBV21-1 is deemed a pseudogene. Specimen: peripheral blood. This receptor was obtained from a woman aged 60-75 years who had recovered from COVID-19. CDR3 in amino acids: CASSKRPGPYEQYF. The CDR3 coding sequence is TGTGCCAGCAGCAAAAGACCAGGGCCCTACGAGCAGTACTTC.